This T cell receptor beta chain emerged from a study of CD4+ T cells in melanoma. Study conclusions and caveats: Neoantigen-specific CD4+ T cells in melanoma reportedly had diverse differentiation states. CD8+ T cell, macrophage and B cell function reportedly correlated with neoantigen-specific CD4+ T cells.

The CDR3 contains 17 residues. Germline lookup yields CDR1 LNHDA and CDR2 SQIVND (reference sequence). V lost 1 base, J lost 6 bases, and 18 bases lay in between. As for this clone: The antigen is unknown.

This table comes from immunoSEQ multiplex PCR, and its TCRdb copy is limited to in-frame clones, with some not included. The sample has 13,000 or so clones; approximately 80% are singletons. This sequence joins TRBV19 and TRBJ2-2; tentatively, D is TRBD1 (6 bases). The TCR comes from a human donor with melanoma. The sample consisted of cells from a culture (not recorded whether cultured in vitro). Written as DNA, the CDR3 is TGTGCCAGTAGTATAGCTCAGCCCCCGAAGGGGGCCGGGGAGCTGTTTTTT. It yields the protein CASSIAQPPKGAGELFF.